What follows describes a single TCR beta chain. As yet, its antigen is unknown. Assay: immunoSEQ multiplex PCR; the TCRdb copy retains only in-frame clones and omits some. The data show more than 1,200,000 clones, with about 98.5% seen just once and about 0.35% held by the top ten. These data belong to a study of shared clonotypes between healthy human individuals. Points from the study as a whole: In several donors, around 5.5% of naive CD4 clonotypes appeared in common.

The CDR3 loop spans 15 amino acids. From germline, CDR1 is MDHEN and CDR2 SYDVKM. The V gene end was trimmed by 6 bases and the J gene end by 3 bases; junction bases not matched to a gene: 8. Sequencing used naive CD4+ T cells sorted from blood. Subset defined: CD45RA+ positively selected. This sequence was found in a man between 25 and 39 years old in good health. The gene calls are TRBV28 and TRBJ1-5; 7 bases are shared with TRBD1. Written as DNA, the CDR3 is TGTGCCAGCAGCCCACCAGGGACAGACAATCAGCCCCAGCATTTT. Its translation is CASSPPGTDNQPQHF.